What follows are 27 T cell receptor beta chains derived from one specimen sequenced in a study of cytomegalovirus exposure and HLA in healthy donors. 13 Jbeta primers and 60 Vbeta primers were used for the PCR. Using immunoSEQ multiplex PCR, the repertoire was profiled, and TCRdb retains in-frame clones only, with some absent. Of roughly 100,000 clones in the sample, about 69% were seen once. The specimen sequenced was PBMCs. The receptors were sampled from a man aged 40-49 years in good health and CMV-seronegative.

The CDR3 is CASSSGVSGILAEQFF. The CDR3 DNA reads as TGCGCCAGCAGCTCTGGTGTTAGCGGGATTTTGGCTGAGCAGTTCTTC. This rearrangement joins TRBV5-1 to TRBJ2-1, with 8 bases that match TRBD2. Trimming took 3 bases from V and 9 from J; bases not matched to a gene: 14. Germline CDR1 reads SGHRS; CDR2 reads YFSETQ. CDR3 size: 16 residues.

J is TRBJ1-6 and V is TRBV6-5; 10 bases fit TRBD1. The V segment lost 4 bases and the J segment 7 bases; nucleotides outside the gene matches: 7. The germline gives CDR1 MNHEY, CDR2 SVGAGI. The CDR3 is 16 amino acids. The CDR3 nucleotides read TGTGCCAGCAGTTTTTGGCGGGACAGGGGCAATTCACCCCTCCACTTT. It encodes CASSFWRDRGNSPLHF.

V is TRBV27 and J is TRBJ2-7; D might be TRBD1 (6 bases). Germline assignment: CDR1 MNHEY and CDR2 SMNVEV (reference sequence). Trimming removed 8 bases from V and 5 bases from J, with 13 bases in between. The CDR3 totals 12 residues. Here the CDR3 reads CASQGRWNEQYF. The CDR3 DNA reads as TGTGCCAGCCAGGGGAGATGGAACGAGCAGTACTTC.

The chain recombines TRBV29-1 with TRBJ2-7, with a possible D match to TRBD2 (5 bases). Deletions cut 6 bases from V and 5 bases from J, with 14 bases between. Looked up from germline, CDR1 is SQVTM and CDR2 is ANQGSEA. The CDR3 is 12 residues long. The CDR3 bases are TGCAGCGTGCCGACGGGGTCCGACGAGCAGTACTTC. This sequence encodes CSVPTGSDEQYF.

The J gene is TRBJ2-1, the V gene TRBV7-2; TRBD1 might be the D (6 bases). Trimming left V 5 bases short and J 4 bases short, with 21 bases between. In germline, CDR1 is SGHTA, CDR2 FQGNSA. CDR3 length: 17 amino acids. For the CDR3, the DNA is TGTGCCAGCAGCCAAGGGCCACAGGGTTTTCGGTACAATGAGCAGTTCTTC. Protein product: CASSQGPQGFRYNEQFF.

V and J are TRBV5-1 and TRBJ1-2; unclear D gene. The CDR3 length is 14 residues. Germline V gives CDR1 SGHRS, CDR2 YFSETQ. The V and J ends lost 0 bases and 5 bases respectively, with 11 bases between them. The CDR3 here is CASSLEGERYGYTF. The CDR3 DNA is TGCGCCAGCAGCTTGGAAGGAGAACGATATGGCTACACCTTC.

For this clone: The same CDR3 can be traced to other DNA sequences in this sample. J is TRBJ2-6 and V is TRBV6-5; tentative D call: TRBD1 (5 bases). Trimming shortened V by 6 bases and J by 4 bases, and 10 bases separated the two germline ends. CDR3 length: 14 amino acids. Germline V CDR1 and CDR2: MNHEY, SVGAGI. The CDR3 reads CASSSGSGANVLTF. For the CDR3, the DNA is TGTGCCAGCAGCTCAGGGTCAGGGGCCAACGTCCTGACTTTC.

This rearrangement joins TRBV18 to TRBJ1-2; TRBD1 aligns across 11 bases. This CDR3 has 15 residues. The J segment lost 5 bases and the V segment lost 6 bases, leaving 8 bases of the junction unmatched. CDR1 and CDR2 (germline): KGHSH, LQKENI. In DNA, the CDR3 is TGTGCCAGCTCGCGGACAGGGGGCGTAGTATATGGCTACACCTTC. Its protein product is CASSRTGGVVYGYTF.

V gene TRBV5-1 combines with J gene TRBJ2-5; TRBD1 is a possible D gene (5 bases). CDR1 is SGHRS and CDR2 is YFSETQ in the germline V gene. Trimming removed 2 bases from V and 7 bases from J, with 12 bases in between. The CDR3 is made up of 13 amino acids. The CDR3 DNA follows: TGCGCCAGCAGCTTACAGGATCAGGGGACCCAGTACTTC. Protein sequence: CASSLQDQGTQYF.

The chain joins TRBV30 to TRBJ2-7; maybe TRBD2 (6 bases). With 0 bases removed from V and 5 bases from J, the gap between germline ends came to 17 bases. CDR3 length equals 15 residues. Germline-derived CDR1 and CDR2 are GTSNPN and SVGIG (reference sequence). The CDR3 protein is CAWSVGRGEYDEQYF. CDR3 bases: TGTGCCTGGAGTGTAGGGCGGGGAGAGTACGACGAGCAGTACTTC.

In this sample, this clone turned up a few times. The genes are TRBV29-1 and TRBJ1-4; tentatively, D is TRBD1 (6 bases). This CDR3 contains 15 residues. Germline CDR1 reads SQVTM; CDR2 reads ANQGSEA. V lost 4 bases and J 4 bases, leaving 16 bases between the germline ends. CDR3 protein: CSVAGGRDFNEKLFF. The CDR3 region has the DNA TGCAGCGTTGCGGGGGGCCGGGACTTTAATGAAAAACTGTTTTTT.

This sequence joins TRBV29-1 and TRBJ2-7; 9 bases are a match to TRBD2. Losses at the gene ends were 1 base for V and 0 bases for J; bases not matched to a gene: 7. Germline CDR1 and CDR2: SQVTM and ANQGSEA. This CDR3 spans 16 amino acids. CDR3 in amino acids: CSVEGEEREDSYEQYF. The DNA for the CDR3 is TGCAGCGTTGAAGGGGAGGAGCGGGAGGACTCCTACGAGCAGTACTTC.

The chain links TRBV2 to TRBJ2-4; no clear D gene. The CDR3 totals 16 residues. Germline-derived CDR1 and CDR2 are SNHLY and FYNNEI. With 3 bases removed from V and 1 base from J, the gap between germline ends came to 13 bases. The chain's CDR3 is CASSDNSLVAKNIQYF. CDR3 DNA sequence: TGTGCCAGCAGTGATAATAGTCTTGTGGCCAAAAACATTCAGTACTTC.

V usage is TRBV13 and J usage is TRBJ2-1; 9 bases are shared with TRBD2. There are 15 residues in the CDR3. With V trimmed by 5 bases and J by 6 bases, 8 bases remained unmatched. Germline V CDR1 and CDR2: PRHDT, FYEKMQ (reference sequence). The CDR3 sequence is CASSRIAGEFNEQFF. In DNA form, the CDR3 reads TGTGCCAGCAGCCGTATAGCGGGAGAGTTCAATGAGCAGTTCTTC.

The rearrangement uses TRBV27 and TRBJ1-1, with a weak D call TRBD1 (6 bases). Trimming removed 1 base from V and 0 bases from J, with 12 bases in between. The CDR3 runs 16 residues. Germline V gene lookup returns CDR1 MNHEY and CDR2 SMNVEV (reference sequence). The CDR3 protein is CASSLFGGPMNTEAFF. The CDR3 DNA follows: TGTGCCAGCAGTTTATTTGGGGGCCCCATGAACACTGAAGCTTTCTTT.

This rearrangement joins TRBV9 to TRBJ2-2, with D possibly matching TRBD1 (6 bases). CDR3 size: 15 residues. CDR1 and CDR2 from the germline V gene are SGDLS and YYNGEE. Trimming removed 4 bases from V and 7 bases from J, with 17 bases in between. The CDR3: CASSPTPGASGELFF. The CDR3 nucleotides read TGTGCCAGCAGCCCAACCCCAGGGGCGAGCGGGGAGCTGTTTTTT. Combining the CDR3 with reference TRBV9 and TRBJ2-2 gives the whole variable domain DSGVTQTPKHLITATGQRVTLRCSPRSGDLSVYWYQQSLDQGLQFLIQYYNGEERAKGNILERFSAQQFPDLHSELNLSSLELGDSALYFCASSPTPGASGELFFGEGSRLTVL.

The chain recombines TRBV2 with TRBJ2-2; 14 positions agree with TRBD2. The germline V gene has CDR1 SNHLY and CDR2 FYNNEI. Germline trimming cut 6 bases from V and 3 bases from J; bases unmatched to any gene: 0. The CDR3 has 15 residues. The chain's CDR3 is CASRGLAGDTGELFF. The DNA of the CDR3 is TGTGCCAGCAGGGGACTAGCGGGGGACACCGGGGAGCTGTTTTTT.

V gene TRBV7-2 combines with J gene TRBJ2-7, with a tentative D call TRBD2 (5 bases). With 3 bases removed from V and 3 bases from J, the gap between germline ends came to 18 bases. The CDR3 is 16 residues long. Germline lookup yields CDR1 SGHTA and CDR2 FQGNSA. The CDR3 region is CASSFPVREFGYEQYF. CDR3 nucleotides: TGTGCCAGCAGCTTCCCGGTGAGGGAATTCGGCTACGAGCAGTACTTC.

The chain couples TRBV4-3 to TRBJ1-2, with 8 bases that match TRBD1. CDR3 size: 15 residues. The germline V gene encodes CDR1 LGHNA and CDR2 YSLEER. V trimming: 0 bases; J trimming: 8 bases; junction bases outside the gene matches: 8. CDR3 in DNA: TGCGCCAGCAGCCAAGATCGGACAGGGCAGTGGGGCTACACCTTC. Protein product: CASSQDRTGQWGYTF.

This chain uses TRBV4-1 with TRBJ2-5; D is perhaps TRBD1 (5 bases). The CDR3 extends over 17 amino acids. Germline lookup yields CDR1 MGHRA and CDR2 YSYEKL. Trimming stripped 0 bases from V and 5 bases from J, with 19 bases between. The CDR3 sequence: CASSQDRLLVGPETQYF. The CDR3 DNA reads TGCGCCAGCAGCCAAGATCGTCTCCTAGTGGGGCCCGAGACCCAGTACTTC.

V and J are TRBV18 and TRBJ1-3, with D perhaps TRBD1 (5 bases). Deletions cut 3 bases from V and 0 bases from J, with 12 bases between. The germline CDR1 and CDR2 sequences are KGHSH and LQKENI. The CDR3 has 16 residues. The CDR3 nucleotides read TGTGCCAGCTCACCTTACGACAGCGACTCTGGAAACACCATATATTTT. This gives the protein CASSPYDSDSGNTIYF.

The chain couples TRBV20-1 to TRBJ2-3; D gene unclear. Germline CDR1 and CDR2: DFQATT and SNEGSKA (reference sequence). The CDR3 has 11 amino acids. CDR3 amino acids: CRSSGTDTQYF. CDR3 sequence (DNA): TGCAGATCTAGTGGCACAGATACGCAGTATTTT.

V is TRBV6-5 and J is TRBJ1-2; D is possibly TRBD1 (5 bases). Germline loops: CDR1 MNHEY, CDR2 SVGAGI. The CDR3 runs to 13 residues. V gave up 2 bases and J gave up 8 bases, with 12 bases separating them. CDR3 DNA: TGTGCCAGCAGTTACCTAGGGGATCTAGGCTACACCTTC. It translates to CASSYLGDLGYTF.

This clone was picked up a small number of times. This chain uses TRBV9 with TRBJ2-1; 7 bases agree with TRBD2. The CDR3 has 16 amino acids. Trimming cost V 4 bases and J 2 bases; bases outside gene matches: 9. Germline CDR1 SGDLS, CDR2 YYNGEE. The CDR3 protein is CASSTRSGDAYNEQFF. In DNA, the CDR3 is TGTGCCAGCAGCACACGAAGCGGGGACGCCTACAATGAGCAGTTCTTC.

This clone was observed a single time. The CDR3 DNA follows: TGTGCCAGCTGGGGGGGAAGTAACGAGCAGTACTTC. This encodes CASWGGSNEQYF. This chain links TRBV6-5 with TRBJ2-7, with 7 bases that match TRBD2. Trimming cost V 8 bases and J 5 bases; bases outside gene matches: 6. The CDR3 is 12 residues long. Germline V lookup: CDR1 MNHEY, CDR2 SVGAGI.

V is TRBV7-2 and J is TRBJ2-3; possible D gene TRBD2, 5 bases. The CDR3 has 13 residues. Germline CDR1 is SGHTA and CDR2 is FQGNSA. V gave up 4 bases and J gave up 8 bases, with 13 bases separating them. CDR3 residues: CASSSPDSGTQYF. DNA of the CDR3: TGTGCCAGCAGCTCTCCGGACTCGGGTACGCAGTATTTT.

The V call is TRBV11-3, the J call TRBJ2-5; the D is unclear. Trimming removed 1 base at V and 2 bases at J, with 8 bases between. Germline V CDR1 and CDR2: SGHNT, YENEEA. The CDR3 covers 14 residues. This CDR3 reads CASSLGLMQETQYF. CDR3 nucleotides: TGTGCCAGCAGCTTAGGTCTAATGCAAGAGACCCAGTACTTC.